Below, 29 T cell receptor beta chains from the same sample are listed, as sequenced in a study of blood T cell repertoires in COVID-19. Clones were read by immunoSEQ multiplex PCR, and TCRdb kept only the in-frame ones, dropping some. The sample gives about 200,000 clones, around 83% of which show up once; 7.5% to 9% is in the top ten. The specimen was peripheral blood. The source is a woman in her forties or fifties with acute or convalescent COVID-19.

CDR3 bases: TGTGCCAGCCGTAGTGGAGGACGGTTATCTACGAGGGCCCGAAACATTCAGTACTTC. This gives the protein CASRSGGRLSTRARNIQYF. V and J are TRBV28 and TRBJ2-4; D is possibly TRBD2 (5 bases). Germline V gene lookup returns CDR1 MDHEN and CDR2 SYDVKM. Between the trimmed V and J ends, which lost 8 bases and 6 bases, there was a span of 32 bases. There are 19 residues in the CDR3.

The sample holds a few counts of this clone. The V and J genes are TRBV25-1 and TRBJ2-1; 9 nucleotides match TRBD2. The germline V gene has CDR1 MGHDK and CDR2 SYGVNS. V gave up 0 bases and J gave up 7 bases; unmatched junction bases: 4. There are 15 residues in the CDR3. CDR3 nucleotide sequence: TGTGCCAGCAGTGAATATGGGCTAGCGGGAAATGAGCAGTTCTTC. Translation: CASSEYGLAGNEQFF.

The genes are TRBV5-1 and TRBJ2-7; the D gene is possibly TRBD2 (5 bases). Germline CDR1 is SGHRS and CDR2 is YFSETQ. The CDR3 is 14 amino acids. V shed 2 bases and J shed 5 bases, with 14 bases lying between them. CDR3 in amino acids: CASSLGSTRDEQYF. DNA for the CDR3: TGCGCCAGCAGCTTAGGGAGCACCCGGGACGAGCAGTACTTC.

The genes are TRBV2 and TRBJ2-3, with 9 bases that match TRBD2. Losses at the gene ends were 11 bases for V and 0 bases for J; bases not matched to a gene: 6. The germline V gene encodes CDR1 SNHLY and CDR2 FYNNEI. The CDR3 is made up of 14 amino acids. The CDR3 DNA is TGTGCCTGCCGACTAGCGGCTAGCACAGATACGCAGTATTTT. This codes for CACRLAASTDTQYF.

The genes are TRBV6-5 and TRBJ1-2; 7 positions agree with TRBD1. The CDR3 has 12 amino acids. V lost 7 bases and J lost 5; bases outside the gene matches: 4. Germline CDR1 and CDR2: MNHEY and SVGAGI. CDR3 nucleotide sequence: TGTGCCAGCATGAACAGGGGATATGGCTACACCTTC. Translating it yields CASMNRGYGYTF.

The rearrangement joins TRBV30 to TRBJ2-7; 10 positions match TRBD1. The V gene end was trimmed by 3 bases and the J gene end by 5 bases; junction bases not matched to a gene: 7. CDR3 length: 14 amino acids. Germline V gives CDR1 GTSNPN, CDR2 SVGIG (reference sequence). CDR3 sequence (DNA): TGTGCCTGGAGCTCGGGACAGGGGTTCGACGAGCAGTACTTC. Protein product: CAWSSGQGFDEQYF.

This chain links TRBV14 with TRBJ2-7; possible D gene TRBD2, 6 bases. Trimming removed 0 bases at V and 3 bases at J, with 15 bases between. The CDR3 length is 16 residues. The V gene's germline CDR1 is SGHDN and CDR2 FVKESK. The CDR3 region is CASSQEGGPRNYEQYF. In DNA form, the CDR3 reads TGTGCCAGCAGCCAAGAGGGGGGACCTCGAAACTACGAGCAGTACTTC.

The chain employs TRBV20-1 and TRBJ1-1; D not certain. From germline, CDR1 is DFQATT and CDR2 SNEGSKA (reference sequence). CDR3 size: 11 residues. The V and J ends lost 5 bases and 0 bases respectively, with 4 bases between them. CDR3 region: CSAPMNTEAFF. In DNA, the CDR3 is TGCAGTGCTCCAATGAACACTGAAGCTTTCTTT.

The rearrangement links TRBV6-5 to TRBJ2-1; the match to TRBD2 covers 11 bases. The V gene end was trimmed by 10 bases and the J gene end by 4 bases; junction bases not matched to a gene: 9. Germline loops: CDR1 MNHEY, CDR2 SVGAGI. This CDR3 is built from 15 residues. As DNA, the CDR3 is TGTGCCACCGAACCTCTAGCGGGAGGATACAATGAGCAGTTCTTC. Protein product: CATEPLAGGYNEQFF.

This clone is a singleton in its sample. This chain joins TRBV6-1 and TRBJ1-5, with TRBD1 identical over 10 bases. V gave up 4 bases and J gave up 0 bases; unmatched junction bases: 6. The germline gives CDR1 MNHNS, CDR2 SASEGT. The CDR3 contains 17 residues. CDR3 sequence reads: CASSGGQGSGSNQPQHF. CDR3 sequence (DNA): TGTGCCAGCAGTGGGGGACAGGGGTCTGGTAGCAATCAGCCCCAGCATTTT.

The chain is built from TRBV18 and TRBJ2-1; D uncertain. The CDR3 is 11 residues long. The V end lost 2 bases, the J end lost 9 bases, and 5 bases lay between the germline ends. Per the germline V gene, CDR1 is KGHSH and CDR2 is LQKENI. CDR3 nucleotide sequence: TGTGCCAGCTCACCATCGAGTGAGCAGTTCTTC. Protein sequence: CASSPSSEQFF.

The chain is built from TRBV24-1 and TRBJ1-5; 8 bases line up with TRBD1. Germline loops: CDR1 KGHDR, CDR2 SFDVKD. Trimming cost V 2 bases and J 7 bases; bases outside gene matches: 15. CDR3 size: 18 residues. For the CDR3, the DNA is TGTGCCACCAGTGATTCGGGGGCAGGGGGCCTCAGGGAGCAGCCCCAGCATTTT. The encoded protein is CATSDSGAGGLREQPQHF.

The genes are TRBV5-1 and TRBJ2-5; TRBD2 matches 9 bases. This CDR3 spans 15 amino acids. Unmatched junction bases numbered 9, after V lost 4 bases and J lost 5 bases. The germline V gene has CDR1 SGHRS and CDR2 YFSETQ. CDR3 in amino acids: CASSPLGLARETQYF. For the CDR3, the DNA is TGCGCCAGCAGCCCCCTTGGACTAGCGCGGGAGACCCAGTACTTC.

This chain connects TRBV20-1 to TRBJ2-5, with D possibly being TRBD2 (5 bases). This CDR3 spans 11 amino acids. Germline-derived CDR1 and CDR2 are DFQATT and SNEGSKA (reference sequence). V lost 5 bases and J lost 5, with 9 bases in between. The CDR3 DNA reads TGCAGTGCTTCCACGGGGGAGACCCAGTACTTC. It specifies CSASTGETQYF.

The CDR3 coding sequence is TGTGCCAGCAGCCGCTTAGGGACAGCCTCGAATGAGCAGTTCTTC. Translation gives CASSRLGTASNEQFF. The chain has TRBV14 and TRBJ2-1; 7 positions agree with TRBD1. The germline V gene has CDR1 SGHDN and CDR2 FVKESK. This CDR3 comprises 15 residues. The V gene end was trimmed by 4 bases and the J gene end by 7 bases; junction bases not matched to a gene: 10.

The rearrangement joins TRBV10-1 to TRBJ2-5; D is perhaps TRBD2 (6 bases). Germline lookup yields CDR1 WNHNN and CDR2 SYGVQD (reference sequence). The CDR3 is made up of 20 amino acids. With 8 bases removed from V and 3 bases from J, the gap between germline ends came to 34 bases. The CDR3 DNA reads as TGCGCCAGCGCGCGCCCACGACTAGTAACACCGTTTAAGGCCAAAGAGACCCAGTACTTC. This gives the protein CASARPRLVTPFKAKETQYF.

The J gene is TRBJ2-7, the V gene TRBV10-3; TRBD2 agrees at 9 bases. Trimming took 0 bases from V and 3 from J; bases not matched to a gene: 12. Germline values: CDR1 ENHRY, CDR2 SYGVKD. CDR3 length: 18 residues. CDR3 in DNA: TGTGCCATCAGTGAGTCGATTTTGCGGGAGGGTTGGAGCTACGAGCAGTACTTC. Translation: CAISESILREGWSYEQYF.

V gene TRBV5-6 combines with J gene TRBJ1-2; tentatively, D is TRBD1 (6 bases). The germline V and J ends were trimmed by 4 bases and 3 bases, with 13 bases remaining between them. Germline values: CDR1 SGHDT, CDR2 YYEEEE. This CDR3 spans 14 amino acids. DNA of the CDR3: TGTGCCAGCAGCCCTCAGGGGTTCGACTATGGCTACACCTTC. Translated: CASSPQGFDYGYTF.

The chain has TRBV11-2 and TRBJ2-7; D ambiguous. CDR1 and CDR2 (germline): SGHAT, FQNNGV. Trimming took off 1 base at V and 5 bases at J, with 12 bases between the two ends. The CDR3 has 14 residues. CDR3 sequence: CASSLGLRGDEQYF. The CDR3 DNA reads TGTGCCAGCAGCTTAGGTCTTCGCGGAGACGAGCAGTACTTC.

V gene TRBV20-1 combines with J gene TRBJ1-2; D ambiguous. CDR3 size: 11 residues. The V gene's germline CDR1 is DFQATT and CDR2 SNEGSKA (reference sequence). The V and J ends lost 3 bases and 8 bases respectively, with 10 bases between them. Written as DNA, the CDR3 is TGCAGTGCTAGTAAGGGAGGAGGCTACACCTTC. The encoded protein is CSASKGGGYTF.

V gene TRBV12-3 or TRBV12-4 combines with J gene TRBJ1-1; no firm D call. Trimming shortened V by 5 bases and J by 1 base, and 8 bases separated the two germline ends. This CDR3 is built from 13 residues. The CDR3 DNA is TGTGCCAGCAGTCCAGACACGAACACTGAAGCTTTCTTT. This translates into CASSPDTNTEAFF.

The chain joins TRBV4-2 to TRBJ2-3; TRBD2 might be the D (5 bases). Germline V CDR1 and CDR2: LGHNA, YNFKEQ. This CDR3 is 12 amino acids long. The V end was cut by 5 bases, the J end by 5 bases, with 8 bases between. CDR3: CASSLEGDTQYF. As DNA, the CDR3 is TGTGCCAGCAGCTTAGAGGGAGATACGCAGTATTTT.

The chain couples TRBV9 to TRBJ1-3; D might be TRBD1 (5 bases). V dropped 2 bases and J dropped 1 base, with 16 bases sitting between them. The CDR3 loop spans 17 amino acids. The V gene's germline CDR1 is SGDLS and CDR2 YYNGEE. DNA of the CDR3: TGTGCCAGCAGCGTTACAGACAGATACTTATCTGGAAACACCATATATTTT. The encoded protein is CASSVTDRYLSGNTIYF.

The rearrangement uses TRBV6-5 and TRBJ1-2; D is ambiguous. From germline, CDR1 is MNHEY and CDR2 SVGAGI. Trimming removed 4 bases at V and 8 bases at J, with 14 bases between. The length of the CDR3 is 13 residues. DNA of the CDR3: TGTGCCAGCAGTTTGACTGTCGATGGGGGCTACACCTTC. It specifies CASSLTVDGGYTF.

The CDR3 spells CASGSSYEQYF. For the CDR3, the DNA is TGCGCCAGCGGCTCCTCCTACGAGCAGTACTTC. The V call is TRBV10-2, the J call TRBJ2-7; D is ambiguous. Germline V gives CDR1 WSHSY, CDR2 SAAADI. Trimming stripped 8 bases from V and 0 bases from J, with 5 bases between. The CDR3 loop spans 11 amino acids.

The chain is built from TRBV12-2 and TRBJ2-7; the D call of TRBD2 is as the table states it, not checked on the DNA. TRBV12-2 is tagged as a pseudogene. This CDR3 contains 11 residues. CDR3 sequence reads: CASRAPSGKYF. CDR3 nucleotide sequence: TGTGCAAGTCGCGCCCCTAGCGGCAAGTACTTC.

The CDR3 spells CASSPRGGDTQYF. DNA for the CDR3: TGTGCCAGCAGCCCTCGCGGGGGGGATACGCAGTATTTT. This chain connects TRBV21-1 to TRBJ2-3; the D call TRBD2 from the table was never checked on the DNA. TRBV21-1 is a recognized pseudogene. This CDR3 comprises 13 residues.

This chain uses TRBV5-1 with TRBJ1-2; D perhaps matches TRBD1 (5 bases). Germline assignment: CDR1 SGHRS and CDR2 YFSETQ. This CDR3 has 17 amino acids. Deletions cut 3 bases from V and 0 bases from J, with 18 bases between. In DNA, the CDR3 is TGCGCCAGCAGCTCCTCCGACTTCGCGACAGCTAACTATGGCTACACCTTC. Protein: CASSSSDFATANYGYTF.

The chain uses TRBV7-2 and TRBJ2-1; 10 bases fit TRBD2. Germline lookup yields CDR1 SGHTA and CDR2 FQGNSA. V trimming: 5 bases; J trimming: 4 bases; junction bases outside the gene matches: 5. The CDR3 length is 15 residues. The CDR3 spells CASSPPSGRYNEQFF. Written as DNA, the CDR3 is TGTGCCAGCAGCCCACCTAGCGGGAGATACAATGAGCAGTTCTTC.